This T cell receptor (beta chain) comes out of a study of PD-1 blockade in classical Hodgkin lymphoma. Overall study context: It was nivolumab at 3 mg/kg, given intravenously every 2 weeks, that patients received.

General study results and limits: The baseline diversity of complete responders showed similarity to that of newly diagnosed patients. According to reports, newly diagnosed patients had lower baseline TCR diversity than healthy donors, and relapsed/refractory patients had lower baseline TCR diversity still.

The CDR3 sequence is 15 residues long. The J segment lost 3 bases and the V segment lost 4 bases, leaving 4 bases of the junction unmatched. The germline gives CDR1 SNHLY, CDR2 FYNNEI. Regarding this clone: Its specificity is unknown.

The assay was immunoSEQ multiplex PCR, and TCRdb's table has in-frame clones only and misses some. The table includes around 26,000 clones, about 80% detected once. Following autologous stem cell transplantation, relapse occurred in every patient, and exposure to brentuximab vedotin varied. Best response was recorded as complete response, partial response or progressive disease. The TCR sequence derives from a human donor with classical Hodgkin lymphoma. The chain uses TRBV2 and TRBJ1-4; TRBD1 aligns across 8 bases. Sample: peripheral blood mononuclear cells (PBMCs), taken before the second cycle of nivolumab. In nucleotides, the CDR3 is TGTGCCAGCAGTGCAGGGGGCTTTGCTAATGAAAAACTGTTTTTT. This codes for CASSAGGFANEKLFF.